Given below is one T cell receptor (beta chain) in context. The data are from a study of blood T cell repertoires in COVID-19. Germline lookup yields CDR1 PRHDT and CDR2 FYEKMQ (reference sequence). This CDR3 is 16 amino acids long. V dropped 5 bases and J dropped 2; count of bases not matched to a gene: 5. Original methodology: Amplification with reference gene primers provided the estimates of nucleated cell counts. Only in-frame clones appear in the TCRdb table, and some are missing; sequencing was by immunoSEQ multiplex PCR. The V and J calls and clone size come from that table; D and trimming were worked out from the DNA. The sample records hundreds of thousands of clones, approximately 78% being singletons.

What was sequenced was peripheral blood. The receptor's source is a woman aged 60-75 years with active or convalescent COVID-19. The chain is built from TRBV13 and TRBJ2-3, with 12 bases matching TRBD2. CDR3 amino acids: CASSTASGGDTDTQYF. The CDR3 bases are TGTGCCAGCAGCACCGCTAGCGGGGGGGACACAGATACGCAGTATTTT.